This T cell receptor (beta chain) originates from a study of beta chain features in type 1 diabetes. About the research overall: Age and gender were similar between patients and healthy donors, as were cell yields.

This clone showed up just a few times. Its antigen remains unidentified. At the DNA level, this CDR3 is encoded by other sequences in the same sample as well. Reverse transcribing all isolated RNA meant expressed TCRB transcripts were sequenced. The assay was immunoSEQ multiplex PCR, and TCRdb's table has in-frame clones only and misses some. The sample includes hundreds of thousands of clones, 15% of them seen just once. Study-wide points: For cells with high TCR expression, cDNA sequencing could yield over-representation. Shortening of TCRB CDR3s, moderate but significant, appeared in all four CD4+ subsets of Type 1 diabetes patients. More deletions and fewer insertions at VDJ junctions were seen in type 1 diabetes patients.

The CDR3 spans 12 residues. Trimming cost V 3 bases and J 1 base, with 4 bases left between them. CDR1 is SGDLS and CDR2 is YYNGEE in the germline V gene. This TCR was recovered from a young man in good health. The sequenced sample consisted of naive CD4+ T cells from blood. The chain links TRBV9 to TRBJ1-2; D is ambiguous. CDR3 nucleotide sequence: TGTGCCAGCAGCGGAAATAACTATGGCTACACCTTC. It is translated as CASSGNNYGYTF.